These 8 T cell receptor beta chains originate from one sample sequenced in a study of shared clonotypes between healthy human individuals. The repertoire was sequenced with immunoSEQ multiplex PCR; TCRdb's copy has only in-frame clones and lacks some. The sample holds approximately 330,000 clones, less than 75% seen once. The specimen sequenced was memory CD4+ T cells sorted from blood. The subset is: CD45RA-negative fraction. These receptors were collected from a man aged 25-45 years in good health.

Of note for this clone: Other DNA sequences in this specimen translate into the identical CDR3. V and J are TRBV29-1 and TRBJ1-3; no clear D gene. This CDR3 is built from 14 residues. Germline values: CDR1 SQVTM, CDR2 ANQGSEA. V was clipped by 4 bases and J by 2 bases, with 12 bases between them. The CDR3 sequence: CSVGLGQAGNTIYF. The DNA of the CDR3 is TGCAGCGTTGGACTTGGGCAGGCTGGAAACACCATATATTTT.

The chain combines TRBV5-4 with TRBJ2-1; 7 bases map to TRBD2. The J segment lost 6 bases and the V segment lost 4 bases, leaving 13 bases of the junction unmatched. Germline V gene sequence: CDR1 SGHNT, CDR2 YYREEE (reference sequence). CDR3 size: 16 residues. This chain's CDR3 is CASSPQSGTLGNEQFF. For the CDR3, the DNA is TGTGCCAGCAGCCCCCAGAGCGGGACGTTGGGCAATGAGCAGTTCTTC.

The rearrangement joins TRBV20-1 to TRBJ2-7; no clear D. V was clipped by 3 bases and J by 7 bases, with 10 bases between them. The germline V gene has CDR1 DFQATT and CDR2 SNEGSKA (reference sequence). The CDR3 runs to 11 residues. The CDR3 bases are TGCAGTGCTAGGGACGGTGTAGAGCAGTACTTC. As protein: CSARDGVEQYF.

The chain employs TRBV13 and TRBJ2-1; no clear D gene. Trimming removed 5 bases from V and 9 bases from J, with 17 bases in between. Germline V lookup: CDR1 PRHDT, CDR2 FYEKMQ (reference sequence). The CDR3 is 14 residues long. The CDR3 nucleotides read TGTGCCAGCAGCCTCAGGAAAGGCCCAGTTGAGCAGTTCTTC. It codes for CASSLRKGPVEQFF.

This clone was seen only once. The chain has TRBV4-3 and TRBJ2-5, with D tentatively TRBD1 (6 bases). The V and J ends lost 3 bases and 0 bases respectively, with 11 bases between them. This CDR3 is built from 15 residues. From germline, CDR1 is LGHNA and CDR2 YSLEER. The CDR3 spells CASSQSQGYQETQYF. CDR3 bases: TGCGCCAGCAGCCAGTCCCAGGGGTACCAAGAGACCCAGTACTTC.

V usage is TRBV10-2 and J usage is TRBJ2-7, with 9 bases fitting TRBD2. Looked up from germline, CDR1 is WSHSY and CDR2 is SAAADI. Trimming took 8 bases from V and 2 from J; bases not matched to a gene: 7. This CDR3 has 14 residues. CDR3 region: CASLLSGSTYEQYF. CDR3 DNA: TGCGCCAGCTTACTTAGCGGGAGCACCTACGAGCAGTACTTC.

There are a few counts of this clone. The chain links TRBV5-1 to TRBJ2-7; no clear D gene. The germline V gene has CDR1 SGHRS and CDR2 YFSETQ. V was clipped by 1 base and J by 2 bases, with 10 bases between them. The CDR3 consists of 14 residues. Written as DNA, the CDR3 is TGCGCCAGCAGCTTGTCGGAACCGGCCTACGAGCAGTACTTC. Its protein is CASSLSEPAYEQYF.

V usage is TRBV6-5 and J usage is TRBJ2-1; 8 bases align to TRBD1. Unmatched junction bases numbered 5, after V lost 6 bases and J lost 7 bases. Looked up from germline, CDR1 is MNHEY and CDR2 is SVGAGI. There are 13 residues in the CDR3. The CDR3 nucleotides are TGTGCCAGCAGCCAGGACAGGGAAAATGAGCAGTTCTTC. This translates into CASSQDRENEQFF.